The 7 T cell receptor beta chains below come from one sample, sequenced in a study of T cells in Graves' hyperthyroidism and ophthalmopathy. There were TCR beta CDR3 regions amplified from RNA transcripts. The TCR CDR3 first-round RT-PCR relied on the HTBI primer set. TCRdb independently ran MiXCR on the multiplex PCR reads; one entry per CDR3 protein. The sample shows under 400,000 distinct CDR3 sequences, 14% of them seen only once. The specimen was blood. The origin of the receptors is an older woman with Graves' hyperthyroidism.

V gene TRBV6-2 or TRBV6-3 combines with J gene TRBJ2-7; tentatively, D is TRBD1 or TRBD2 (6 bases each). The V and J ends lost 5 bases and 1 base respectively, with 12 bases between them. The CDR3 runs 14 residues. The germline gives CDR1 MNHEY, CDR2 SVGEGT. As DNA, the CDR3 is TGTGCCAGCAGTAGGGGGGCTCGGTCCTACGAGCAGTACTTC. As protein: CASSRGARSYEQYF.

V is TRBV24-1 and J is TRBJ2-7; TRBD1 might be the D (5 bases). CDR3 length: 13 residues. V lost 2 bases and J 4 bases, leaving 8 bases between the germline ends. Germline V gene sequence: CDR1 KGHDR, CDR2 SFDVKD. DNA for the CDR3: TGTGCCACCAGTGATTCGGCAGGGTACGAGCAGTACTTC. Its protein is CATSDSAGYEQYF.

The rearrangement joins TRBV5-6 to TRBJ2-7; D may be TRBD1 (5 bases). Germline CDR1 SGHDT, CDR2 YYEEEE. This CDR3 comprises 13 residues. V was shortened by 0 bases and J by 7 bases, with 11 bases between the two germline ends. The CDR3, as DNA: TGTGCCAGCAGCTTGGGACAGTCTGAGGAGCAGTACTTC. Protein sequence: CASSLGQSEEQYF.

This clonotype was recorded at least ten times. The CDR3 coding sequence is TGCAGTGCTCTATGGACAGGGTGGGGTACGCAGTATTTT. This sequence encodes CSALWTGWGTQYF. The V and J genes are TRBV20-1 and TRBJ2-3; 8 nucleotides match TRBD1. Germline CDR1 and CDR2: DFQATT and SNEGSKA (reference sequence). The junction had 9 bases not matched to a gene; V was cut back by 5 bases and J by 8 bases. The CDR3 loop spans 13 amino acids.

CDR3 sequence (DNA): TGTGCCAGCAGCTGGGACAGCATGAACACTGAAGCTTTCTTT. Amino acids: CASSWDSMNTEAFF. The chain uses TRBV27 and TRBJ1-1; TRBD1 aligns across 7 bases. Germline CDR1 MNHEY, CDR2 SMNVEV (reference sequence). CDR3 size: 14 residues. After removal of 6 bases from V and 0 bases from J, the junction contained 4 bases not matched to a gene.

This clonotype came up a few times. In DNA, the CDR3 is TGTGCCAGCAGCTTGGCAGGGAGCACGAGCACCGGGGAGCTGTTTTTT. Its protein product is CASSLAGSTSTGELFF. V is TRBV5-6 and J is TRBJ2-2; D tentatively fits TRBD1 or TRBD2 (5 bases each). Germline loops: CDR1 SGHDT, CDR2 YYEEEE. The CDR3 loop spans 16 amino acids. V lost 0 bases and J lost 4, with 13 bases in between.

A remark on this clonotype: This may stem from a read error, because a much larger clone lies one nucleotide away. This chain uses TRBV5-1 with TRBJ2-3, with D uncertain. Germline V CDR1 and CDR2: SGHRS, YFSETQ. This CDR3 is 14 amino acids long. V lost 0 bases to trimming and J lost 2 bases, with 7 bases between them. The CDR3 sequence is CASSLDYYTDTQYF. As DNA, the CDR3 is TGCGCCAGCAGCTTGGATTACTACACAGATACGCAGTATTTT. Based on the CDR3 plus reference TRBV5-1 and TRBJ2-3, the full variable domain is KAGVTQTPRYLIKTRGQQVTLSCSPISGHRSVSWYQQTPGQGLQFLFEYFSETQRNKGNFPGRFSGRQFSNSRSEMNVSTLELGDSALYLCASSLDYYTDTQYFGPGTRLTVL.